These 16 T cell receptor beta chains came from one sample sequenced in a study of CD8+ T cells in alopecia areata. RNA, once extracted, was reverse transcribed into cDNA for use as the sequencing template. Sequenced by immunoSEQ multiplex PCR; TCRdb stores in-frame clones only, minus some. Of 110,000 to 150,000 clones in the sample, roughly 50% were seen once. The sample consisted of CD4+ T cells sorted from blood, taken at week 0. The receptor source for this set is a human donor with alopecia areata.

The V and J genes are TRBV30 and TRBJ2-7; D is undetermined. The CDR3 totals 13 residues. V gave up 3 bases and J gave up 3 bases, with 12 bases separating them. The germline V gene has CDR1 GTSNPN and CDR2 SVGIG (reference sequence). The CDR3 DNA sequence: TGTGCCTGGAGGGAAGCAGGAAACTACGAGCAGTACTTC. It translates to CAWREAGNYEQYF.

V usage is TRBV6-5 and J usage is TRBJ2-2, with 13 nucleotides matching TRBD2. CDR1 and CDR2 from the germline V gene are MNHEY and SVGAGI. This CDR3 has 15 residues. Unmatched junction bases numbered 7, after V lost 6 bases and J lost 9 bases. The CDR3 region is CASRAGTSGVRELFF. For the CDR3, the DNA is TGTGCCAGCAGGGCCGGGACTAGCGGGGTCAGGGAGCTGTTTTTT.

V usage is TRBV4-2 and J usage is TRBJ1-2; 7 positions agree with TRBD1. The V gene's germline CDR1 is LGHNA and CDR2 YNFKEQ. CDR3 length equals 13 residues. The junction had 2 bases not matched to a gene; V was cut back by 1 base and J by 6 bases. The CDR3 loop reads CASSQGQGDGYTF. CDR3 DNA: TGTGCCAGCAGCCAAGGTCAGGGGGATGGCTACACCTTC.

The rearrangement links TRBV2 to TRBJ1-5; no clear D gene. V lost 6 bases to trimming and J lost 6 bases, with 9 bases between them. Per the germline V gene, CDR1 is SNHLY and CDR2 is FYNNEI. CDR3 length: 12 residues. Written as DNA, the CDR3 is TGTGCCAGCAGCCTCGAGACTCAGCCCCAGCATTTT. It codes for CASSLETQPQHF.

The rearrangement links TRBV19 to TRBJ1-1; D not resolved. The CDR3 extends over 13 amino acids. Germline CDR1 LNHDA, CDR2 SQIVND (reference sequence). V gave up 7 bases and J gave up 1 base, with 10 bases separating them. The CDR3 region has the DNA TGTGCCAGTAATTGGCAGGAGAACACTGAAGCTTTCTTT. Its protein product is CASNWQENTEAFF.

This clone has only a few counts. This chain uses TRBV14 with TRBJ1-6; no definite D call. The CDR3 covers 13 residues. Germline-derived CDR1 and CDR2 are SGHDN and FVKESK. The V and J ends lost 4 bases and 6 bases respectively, with 7 bases between them. The CDR3 sequence is CASSLLTNSPLHF. CDR3 in DNA: TGTGCCAGCAGCCTACTTACTAATTCACCCCTCCACTTT.

The chain links TRBV6-1 to TRBJ2-7, with D unresolved. The germline gives CDR1 MNHNS, CDR2 SASEGT. The CDR3 runs to 13 residues. Trimming left V 2 bases short and J 1 base short, with 6 bases between. The CDR3 region is CASSEWSSYEQYF. The CDR3 nucleotides are TGTGCCAGCAGTGAATGGTCGTCCTACGAGCAGTACTTC.

The chain has TRBV5-4 and TRBJ2-7; D call uncertain. V was shortened by 1 base and J by 1 base, with 6 bases between the two germline ends. CDR1 SGHNT and CDR2 YYREEE come from the germline V gene (reference sequence). This CDR3 is 13 amino acids long. The CDR3, as DNA: TGTGCCAGCAGCTTGTGGGGTTCCTACGAGCAGTACTTC. Translated, it gives CASSLWGSYEQYF. Full variable domain (outside the CDR3, taken from reference TRBV5-4 and TRBJ2-7): ETGVTQSPTHLIKTRGQQVTLRCSSQSGHNTVSWYQQALGQGPQFIFQYYREEENGRGNFPPRFSGLQFPNYSSELNVNALELDDSALYLCASSLWGSYEQYFGPGTRLTVT.

The chain joins TRBV29-1 to TRBJ1-2, with 9 bases lining up with TRBD1. The CDR3 sequence is 12 residues long. The ends lost 7 bases at V and 4 bases at J; junction bases unmatched: 4. The germline V gene has CDR1 SQVTM and CDR2 ANQGSEA. The CDR3 nucleotides read TGCAGCGCTCCGACAGGGGGCTATGGCTACACCTTC. It encodes CSAPTGGYGYTF.

The V gene is TRBV7-7, the J gene TRBJ1-5, with 8 bases lining up with TRBD1. From germline, CDR1 is SSHAT and CDR2 FNYEAQ (reference sequence). V lost 11 bases, J lost 1 base, and 4 bases stayed unmatched. The CDR3 extends over 13 amino acids. In DNA form, the CDR3 reads TGTGCCCCCAGGGACAGGAGCAATCAGCCCCAGCATTTT. Translating gives CAPRDRSNQPQHF.

The J gene is TRBJ1-2, the V gene TRBV4-3; 7 bases map to TRBD1. The junction had 5 bases not matched to a gene; V was cut back by 2 bases and J by 8 bases. CDR1 and CDR2 (germline): LGHNA, YSLEER. The CDR3 loop spans 13 amino acids. CDR3 DNA: TGCGCCAGCAGCCAACGAGGGGGCGGGGGCTACACCTTC. Its protein product is CASSQRGGGGYTF.

This clone was observed a few times. This chain connects TRBV11-2 to TRBJ2-1; 7 bases fit TRBD1. V trimming: 3 bases; J trimming: 7 bases; junction bases outside the gene matches: 6. CDR1 is SGHAT and CDR2 is FQNNGV in the germline V gene. This CDR3 comprises 14 residues. CDR3 in DNA: TGTGCCAGCAGCTTCACGGACAGGAGTAATGAGCAGTTCTTC. Residues: CASSFTDRSNEQFF. The full variable domain, with the rest looked up from reference TRBV11-2 and TRBJ2-1, is EAGVAQSPRYKIIEKRQSVAFWCNPISGHATLYWYQQILGQGPKLLIQFQNNGVVDDSQLPKDRFSAERLKGVDSTLKIQPAKLEDSAVYLCASSFTDRSNEQFFGPGTRLTVL.

This chain links TRBV10-3 with TRBJ1-1, with TRBD1 as a possible D gene (5 bases). CDR3 length: 15 amino acids. Trimming removed 4 bases from V and 10 bases from J, with 22 bases in between. Germline CDR1 ENHRY, CDR2 SYGVKD. CDR3 sequence: CAISGRPGPREGAFF. In DNA, the CDR3 is TGTGCCATCAGTGGGAGACCGGGGCCGAGGGAGGGAGCTTTCTTT.

The gene calls are TRBV15 and TRBJ1-5, with D possibly being TRBD1 (5 bases). The CDR3 covers 17 residues. Trimming took off 0 bases at V and 4 bases at J, with 16 bases between the two ends. In germline, CDR1 is LNHNV, CDR2 YYDKDF (reference sequence). The CDR3 DNA follows: TGTGCCACCAGCAGAGATGGCAGGGTAAGAGGAAATCAGCCCCAGCATTTT. Residues: CATSRDGRVRGNQPQHF.

V and J are TRBV7-3 and TRBJ2-5; D is ambiguous. The CDR3 runs to 13 residues. Per germline, CDR1 SGHTA and CDR2 FQGTGA. V lost 0 bases to trimming and J lost 5 bases, with 7 bases between them. The CDR3 loop is CASSLTGLETQYF. The CDR3 bases are TGTGCCAGCAGCTTAACGGGTCTGGAGACCCAGTACTTC.

This clone came up a few times. The rearrangement links TRBV11-2 to TRBJ2-1; 7 bases agree with TRBD1. Germline CDR1 and CDR2: SGHAT and FQNNGV. The length of the CDR3 is 14 residues. With 1 base clipped from V and 3 bases from J, the junction kept 0 bases outside the gene matches. CDR3 DNA: TGTGCCAGCAGCTTAGGGACAGGCTACAATGAGCAGTTCTTC. Translating gives CASSLGTGYNEQFF.